The 18 T cell receptor beta chains given below trace back to one sample, sequenced in a study of blood T cells in healthy people across ages. With a J-beta primer mix and a sample-barcoded 5' primer, a second PCR ran about 7 to 12 cycles. MiXCR, applied by TCRdb to the 5' RACE reads, yields one record per CDR3 protein. The sample includes 750,000 to 950,000 distinct CDR3 sequences, about 55% of them seen just once. Material: blood. These receptors all stem from a man older than 75 in good health.

The chain joins TRBV24-1 to TRBJ1-2; 7 positions match TRBD1. There are 15 residues in the CDR3. Per the germline V gene, CDR1 is KGHDR and CDR2 is SFDVKD. V dropped 3 bases and J dropped 6; count of bases not matched to a gene: 9. The CDR3 sequence: CATSDKLQGRDGYTF. The CDR3 DNA is TGTGCCACCAGTGATAAGCTACAGGGGCGAGATGGCTACACCTTC.

V usage is TRBV10-2 and J usage is TRBJ2-3; 9 bases are shared with TRBD2. Germline values: CDR1 WSHSY, CDR2 SAAADI. The CDR3 covers 17 residues. With V trimmed by 2 bases and J by 14 bases, 20 bases remained unmatched. The CDR3 coding sequence is TGCGCCAGCAGTGAGGGTGATGGGCTAGCGGGACGCAGATACGCGTATTTT. This encodes CASSEGDGLAGRRYAYF.

With respect to this clonotype: Its ends do not fully match the called genes, so a read error is possible. V usage is TRBV20-1 and J usage is TRBJ2-4; the match to TRBD2 covers 8 bases. The CDR3 loop spans 11 amino acids. CDR1 is DFQATT and CDR2 is SNEGSKA in the germline V gene (reference sequence). The CDR3 DNA sequence: TGTAGTGCTAGAGAGCGGGAGTTCAAGTACTTC. It translates to CSAREREFKYF.

The J gene is TRBJ2-5, the V gene TRBV6-5; the match to TRBD1 covers 9 bases. The assigned J gene may be wrong: the sequence end matches TRBJ2-7 better. The germline gives CDR1 MNHEY, CDR2 SVGAGI. This CDR3 has 16 residues. Written as DNA, the CDR3 is TGTGCCAGCAGCTCCTTCGGACAGGGGAAACTATCCGAGCAGTACTTC. It translates to CASSSFGQGKLSEQYF.

This clonotype was recorded once. The chain has TRBV29-1 and TRBJ2-5; 7 bases match TRBD1. CDR1 SQVTM and CDR2 ANQGSEA come from the germline V gene. V shed 4 bases, J shed 5 bases, and the junction held 10 bases outside the gene matches. The CDR3 runs 14 residues. The CDR3 DNA reads TGCAGCGTTGGGAGAGGGGGCTTCGGGGAGACCCAGTACTTC. This encodes CSVGRGGFGETQYF.

This clonotype was picked up a small number of times. CDR3 DNA: TGTGCCAGCAGCTTACAGGGGAGCGAGCAGTACTTC. This codes for CASSLQGSEQYF. The chain uses TRBV7-2 and TRBJ2-4; weak D call: TRBD1 (6 bases). The DNA end favors TRBJ2-7, so the J call may be wrong. Per germline, CDR1 SGHTA and CDR2 FQGNSA. CDR3 length equals 12 residues.

This clonotype has just a few counts. This chain links TRBV5-1 with TRBJ2-1, with D possibly matching TRBD2 (6 bases). The CDR3 has 16 amino acids. The germline CDR1 and CDR2 sequences are SGHRS and YFSETQ. Trimming took 4 bases from V and 4 from J, leaving 18 bases between them. The CDR3 spells CASSPGLQPGYNEQFF. Written as DNA, the CDR3 is TGCGCCAGCAGCCCGGGACTTCAGCCGGGTTACAATGAGCAGTTCTTC.

The chain carries TRBV4-1 and TRBJ1-2; D not certain. V dropped 1 base and J dropped 2 bases, with 11 bases sitting between them. This CDR3 comprises 15 residues. Germline values: CDR1 MGHRA, CDR2 YSYEKL. For the CDR3, the DNA is TGCGCCAGCAGCCAAGGGCCTGGACGGAACTATGGCTACACCTTC. Translated, it gives CASSQGPGRNYGYTF.

The sample holds many counts of this clonotype. This chain connects TRBV11-1 to TRBJ1-6, with D tentatively TRBD1 (6 bases). Germline V gene data show CDR1 as SGHAT and CDR2 as FQDESV (reference sequence). The V gene lost 3 bases and the J gene lost 9 bases, with 9 bases spanning the gap. CDR3 size: 13 residues. CDR3 coding DNA: TGTGCCAGCAGCTTCCCAGGGGTTTCACCCCTCCACTTT. It yields the protein CASSFPGVSPLHF.

V usage is TRBV25-1 and J usage is TRBJ2-7, with 9 bases aligning to TRBD1. V gave up 6 bases and J gave up 3 bases; unmatched junction bases: 12. Germline V gives CDR1 MGHDK, CDR2 SYGVNS. The length of the CDR3 is 16 residues. CDR3 nucleotide sequence: TGTGCCAGCAGCGGCCTTACCGGGACAGGGCGCTACGAGCAGTACTTC. As protein: CASSGLTGTGRYEQYF.

The V and J genes are TRBV18 and TRBJ2-7; possible D gene TRBD2, 6 bases. Per germline, CDR1 KGHSH and CDR2 LQKENI. Trimming cost V 4 bases and J 3 bases, with 19 bases left between them. The CDR3 consists of 16 residues. The chain's CDR3 is CASSLLGGPNFYEQYF. The CDR3 DNA follows: TGTGCCAGCTCACTCTTGGGGGGTCCCAACTTCTACGAGCAGTACTTC.

This clonotype was observed a handful of times. The V gene is TRBV5-4, the J gene TRBJ2-7; the match to TRBD2 covers 7 bases. Germline CDR1 and CDR2: SGHNT and YYREEE (reference sequence). The length of the CDR3 is 14 residues. The V and J ends lost 3 bases and 3 bases, in that order; junction bases with no gene match: 6. CDR3 in amino acids: CASSSAGRVYEQYF. The CDR3 coding sequence is TGTGCCAGCAGCTCAGCGGGAAGGGTCTACGAGCAGTACTTC.

The chain joins TRBV5-8 to TRBJ1-6; weak D call: TRBD1 (6 bases). The CDR3 consists of 15 residues. The ends were cut back, 0 bases at V and 6 bases at J, with 10 bases in the middle. CDR1 and CDR2 (germline): SGHTS, YDEGEE. DNA for the CDR3: TGTGCCAGCAGCTTGGAGCAGGGGACTAATTCACCCCTCCACTTT. Residues: CASSLEQGTNSPLHF.

V gene TRBV7-9 combines with J gene TRBJ2-5, with a tentative D call TRBD1 (6 bases). The DNA end lines up better with TRBJ2-7; the J call may be wrong. Germline V CDR1 and CDR2: SEHNR, FQNEAQ (reference sequence). The CDR3 sequence is 16 residues long. CDR3 coding DNA: TGTGCCAGCAGCTTACTAGTTACAGGGCAAATCTACGAGCAGTACTTC. Its translation is CASSLLVTGQIYEQYF.

The chain carries TRBV6-2 or TRBV6-3 and TRBJ1-1, with 8 bases that match TRBD1. CDR3 size: 15 residues. Germline CDR1 is MNHEY and CDR2 is SVGEGT. V lost 6 bases, J lost 3 bases, and 9 bases stayed unmatched. CDR3 in DNA: TGTGCCAGCAGAGCCCAGGGGGCCCCCCACACTGAAGCTTTCTTT. Encoded protein: CASRAQGAPHTEAFF.

The count of this clonotype is one. V gene TRBV3-1 combines with J gene TRBJ2-5, with 10 positions matching TRBD1. The J call may be incorrect, as the DNA end agrees better with TRBJ2-7. The germline CDR1 and CDR2 sequences are LGHDT and YNNKEL (reference sequence). The CDR3 sequence is 15 residues long. DNA of the CDR3: TGTGCCAGCAGCCAAGACTCGGGACAGGGGAACGAGCAGTACTTC. It encodes CASSQDSGQGNEQYF.

V gene TRBV11-1 combines with J gene TRBJ2-7; D may correspond to TRBD1 or TRBD2 (5 bases each). CDR1 SGHAT and CDR2 FQDESV come from the germline V gene (reference sequence). The CDR3 runs to 14 residues. V was trimmed by 5 bases and J by 2 bases, leaving 13 bases between them. CDR3 sequence reads: CASSPREGTYEQYF. CDR3 nucleotides: TGTGCCAGCAGCCCCCGCGAGGGGACCTACGAGCAGTACTTC.

The chain combines TRBV7-6 with TRBJ2-1; a possible D gene is TRBD2 (6 bases). This CDR3 is 15 amino acids long. Germline V lookup: CDR1 SGHVS, CDR2 FNYEAQ. The ends were cut back, 7 bases at V and 3 bases at J, with 16 bases in the middle. CDR3 sequence: CASTEGGNLYNEQFF. The CDR3 bases are TGTGCCAGCACCGAGGGCGGGAATCTCTACAATGAGCAGTTCTTC.